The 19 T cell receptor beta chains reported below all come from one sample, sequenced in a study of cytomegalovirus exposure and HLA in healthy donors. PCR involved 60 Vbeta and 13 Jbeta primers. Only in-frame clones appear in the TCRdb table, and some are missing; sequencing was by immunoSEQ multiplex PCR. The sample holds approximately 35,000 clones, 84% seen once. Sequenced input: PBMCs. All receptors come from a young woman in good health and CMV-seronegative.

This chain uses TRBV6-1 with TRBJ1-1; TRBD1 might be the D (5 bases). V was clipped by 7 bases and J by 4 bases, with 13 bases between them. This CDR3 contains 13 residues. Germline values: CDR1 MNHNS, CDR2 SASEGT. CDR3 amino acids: CASTGTSITEAFF. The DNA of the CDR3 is TGTGCCAGCACCGGGACTTCTATCACTGAAGCTTTCTTT.

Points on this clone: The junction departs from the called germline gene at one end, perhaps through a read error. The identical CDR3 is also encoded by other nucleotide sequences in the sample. The CDR3 DNA reads TGCGCCAGTAGCTTGACCAGGGGCGGCACTGAAGCTTTCTTT. Its protein product is CASSLTRGGTEAFF. This chain joins TRBV5-1 and TRBJ1-1; tentative D call: TRBD1 (6 bases). The V gene's germline CDR1 is SGHRS and CDR2 YFSETQ. The CDR3 has 14 amino acids.

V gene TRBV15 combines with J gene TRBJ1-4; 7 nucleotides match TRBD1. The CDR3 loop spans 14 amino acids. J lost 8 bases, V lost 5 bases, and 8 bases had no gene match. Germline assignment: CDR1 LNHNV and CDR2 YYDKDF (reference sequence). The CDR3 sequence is CATSPQGDLEKLFF. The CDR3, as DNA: TGTGCCACCAGCCCCCAGGGGGACCTGGAAAAACTGTTTTTT. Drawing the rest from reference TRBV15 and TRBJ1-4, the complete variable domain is DAMVIQNPRYQVTQFGKPVTLSCSQTLNHNVMYWYQQKSSQAPKLLFHYYDKDFNNEADTPDNFQSRRPNTSFCFLDIRSPGLGDTAMYLCATSPQGDLEKLFFGSGTQLSVL.

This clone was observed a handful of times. The CDR3: CASSQEMVEAGGRDTQYF. In DNA form, the CDR3 reads TGCGCCAGCAGCCAAGAAATGGTAGAAGCGGGAGGTCGGGATACGCAGTATTTT. The genes are TRBV4-3 and TRBJ2-3, with TRBD2 matching over 9 bases. Germline CDR1 is LGHNA and CDR2 is YSLEER. With V trimmed by 0 bases and J by 6 bases, 13 bases remained unmatched. This CDR3 is built from 18 residues.

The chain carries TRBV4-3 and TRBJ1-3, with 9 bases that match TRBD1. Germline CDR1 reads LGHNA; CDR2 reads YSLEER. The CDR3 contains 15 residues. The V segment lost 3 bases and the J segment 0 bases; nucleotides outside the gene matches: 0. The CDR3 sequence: CASSQTGGSGNTIYF. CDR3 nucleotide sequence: TGCGCCAGCAGCCAGACAGGGGGCTCTGGAAACACCATATATTTT.

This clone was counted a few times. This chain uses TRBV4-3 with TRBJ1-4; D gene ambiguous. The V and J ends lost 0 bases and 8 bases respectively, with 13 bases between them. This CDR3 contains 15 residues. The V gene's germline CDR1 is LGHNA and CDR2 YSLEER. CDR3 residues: CASSQDPWVREKLFF. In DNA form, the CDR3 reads TGCGCCAGCAGCCAAGATCCATGGGTCAGGGAAAAACTGTTTTTT.

The CDR3 reads CAISGTSGGQETQYF. CDR3 DNA sequence: TGTGCCATCAGTGGGACTAGCGGAGGTCAAGAGACCCAGTACTTC. This chain uses TRBV10-3 with TRBJ2-5; 10 nucleotides align to TRBD2. The CDR3 is 15 amino acids. The J segment lost 2 bases and the V segment lost 4 bases, leaving 4 bases of the junction unmatched. Germline CDR1 and CDR2: ENHRY and SYGVKD.

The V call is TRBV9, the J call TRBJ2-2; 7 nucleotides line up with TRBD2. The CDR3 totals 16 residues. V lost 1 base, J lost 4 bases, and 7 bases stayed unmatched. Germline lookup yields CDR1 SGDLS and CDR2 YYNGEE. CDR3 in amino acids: CASSVREGGTTGELFF. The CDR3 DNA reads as TGTGCCAGCAGCGTAAGGGAGGGAGGGACCACCGGGGAGCTGTTTTTT.

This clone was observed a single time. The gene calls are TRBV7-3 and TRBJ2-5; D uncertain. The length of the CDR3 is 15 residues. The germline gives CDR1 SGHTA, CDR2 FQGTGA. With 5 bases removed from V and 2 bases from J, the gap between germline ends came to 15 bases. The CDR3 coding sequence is TGTGCCAGCAGCCCGGGTGGTAAACGGCAAGAGACCCAGTACTTC. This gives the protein CASSPGGKRQETQYF.

The CDR3 here is CSAGDTEAFF. The DNA for the CDR3 is TGCAGTGCCGGGGACACTGAAGCTTTCTTT. The rearrangement joins TRBV20-1 to TRBJ1-1; no definite D call. V lost 6 bases and J 3 bases, leaving 5 bases between the germline ends. The CDR3 length is 10 residues. The V gene's germline CDR1 is DFQATT and CDR2 SNEGSKA (reference sequence).

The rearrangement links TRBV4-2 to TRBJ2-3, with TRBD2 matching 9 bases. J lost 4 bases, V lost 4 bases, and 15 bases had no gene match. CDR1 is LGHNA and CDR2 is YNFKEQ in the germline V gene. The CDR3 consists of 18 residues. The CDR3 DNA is TGTGCCAGCAGCCGAAGTATCTTAGCGGGAGTGGCGCCAGATACGCAGTATTTT. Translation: CASSRSILAGVAPDTQYF.

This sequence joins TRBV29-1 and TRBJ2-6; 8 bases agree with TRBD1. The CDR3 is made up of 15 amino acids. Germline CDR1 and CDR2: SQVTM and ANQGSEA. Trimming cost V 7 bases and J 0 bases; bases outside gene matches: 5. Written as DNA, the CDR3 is TGCAGCGCAGGGGGCGGTTTCTCTGGGGCCAACGTCCTGACTTTC. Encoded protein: CSAGGGFSGANVLTF. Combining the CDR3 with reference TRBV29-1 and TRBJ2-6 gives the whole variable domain SAVISQKPSRDICQRGTSLTIQCQVDSQVTMMFWYRQQPGQSLTLIATANQGSEATYESGFVIDKFPISRPNLTFSTLTVSNMSPEDSSIYLCSAGGGFSGANVLTFGAGSRLTVL.

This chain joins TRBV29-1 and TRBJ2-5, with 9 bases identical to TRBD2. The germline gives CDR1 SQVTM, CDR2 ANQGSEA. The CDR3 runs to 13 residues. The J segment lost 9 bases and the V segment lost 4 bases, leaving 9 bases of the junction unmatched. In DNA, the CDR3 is TGCAGCGTTGCGACTAGCGGACAAGGGGCCCAGTACTTC. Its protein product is CSVATSGQGAQYF.

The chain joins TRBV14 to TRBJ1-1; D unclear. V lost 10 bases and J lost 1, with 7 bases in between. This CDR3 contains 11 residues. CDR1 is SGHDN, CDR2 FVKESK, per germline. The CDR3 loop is CATDKNTEAFF. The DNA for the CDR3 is TGTGCCACCGACAAGAACACTGAAGCTTTCTTT.

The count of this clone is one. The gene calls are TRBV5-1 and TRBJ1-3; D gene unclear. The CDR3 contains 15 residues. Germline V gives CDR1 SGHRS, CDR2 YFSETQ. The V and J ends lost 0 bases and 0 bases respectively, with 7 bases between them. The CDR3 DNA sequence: TGCGCCAGCAGCTTGGCCCCGTTCTCTGGAAACACCATATATTTT. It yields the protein CASSLAPFSGNTIYF.

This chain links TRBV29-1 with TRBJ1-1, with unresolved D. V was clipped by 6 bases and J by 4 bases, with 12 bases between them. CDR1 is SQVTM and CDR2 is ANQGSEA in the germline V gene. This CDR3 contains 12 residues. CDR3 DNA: TGCAGCGTAGCGGGAGTCGGCACTGAAGCTTTCTTT. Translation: CSVAGVGTEAFF.

CDR3 sequence: CASSELGTGYGNTIYF. CDR3 nucleotides: TGTGCCAGCAGTGAGCTAGGGACAGGGTATGGAAACACCATATATTTT. The chain combines TRBV2 with TRBJ1-3, with 9 nucleotides matching TRBD1. V trimming: 3 bases; J trimming: 3 bases; junction bases outside the gene matches: 6. This CDR3 is 16 amino acids long. Germline V gives CDR1 SNHLY, CDR2 FYNNEI.

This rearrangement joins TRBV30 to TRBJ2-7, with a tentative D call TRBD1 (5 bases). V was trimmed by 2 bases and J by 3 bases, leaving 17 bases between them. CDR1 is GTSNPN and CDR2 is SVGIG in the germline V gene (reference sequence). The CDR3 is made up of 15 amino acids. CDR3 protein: CAWSRGPGKGYEQYF. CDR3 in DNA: TGTGCCTGGAGTCGTGGACCAGGGAAGGGCTACGAGCAGTACTTC.

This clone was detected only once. CDR3 DNA: TGTGCCAGCAGAGAACTAGGGGTCGGCAATGAGCAGTTCTTC. This gives the protein CASRELGVGNEQFF. The chain links TRBV6-1 to TRBJ2-1; TRBD1 or TRBD2 may be the D gene (5 bases each). This CDR3 has 14 amino acids. In germline, CDR1 is MNHNS, CDR2 SASEGT. V shed 6 bases and J shed 6 bases, with 15 bases lying between them.